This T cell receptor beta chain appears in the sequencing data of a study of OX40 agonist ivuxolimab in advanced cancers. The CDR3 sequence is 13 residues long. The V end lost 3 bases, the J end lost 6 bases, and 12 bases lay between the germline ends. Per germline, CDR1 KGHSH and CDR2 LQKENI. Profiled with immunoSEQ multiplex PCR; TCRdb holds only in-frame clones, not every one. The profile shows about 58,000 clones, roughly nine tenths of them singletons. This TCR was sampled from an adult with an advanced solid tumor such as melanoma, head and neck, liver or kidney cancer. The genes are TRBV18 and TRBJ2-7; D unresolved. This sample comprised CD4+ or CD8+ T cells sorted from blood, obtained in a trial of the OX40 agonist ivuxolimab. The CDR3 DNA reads TGTGCCAGCTCACCGAGCTCTACGTCCGAGCAGTACTTC. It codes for CASSPSSTSEQYF.